This T cell receptor (beta chain) was sequenced for a study of cytomegalovirus exposure and HLA in healthy donors. Overall study results and limits: Presence/absence analysis assumed near-uniform sequencing depth across donors. Researchers reported that three CMV-associated chains were confirmed in vitro as CMV antigen-specific.

The CDR3 length is 12 residues. Trimming stripped 7 bases from V and 3 bases from J, with 10 bases between. Germline lookup yields CDR1 SGHAT and CDR2 FQNNGV. The count of this clone is one. The antigen is not known. The PCR had 60 Vbeta and 13 Jbeta primers. Clones were read by immunoSEQ multiplex PCR, and TCRdb kept only the in-frame ones, dropping some. The sample contains over 200,000 clones, 70% to 90% of which appear only once. This receptor was taken from a human donor in good health. Sequences were obtained from PBMCs. The V and J genes are TRBV11-2 and TRBJ2-7; TRBD1 is a possible D gene (5 bases). The CDR3 sequence is CASTLDSYEQYF. The DNA of the CDR3 is TGTGCCAGCACGCTCGACAGCTACGAGCAGTACTTC.